These T cell receptor beta chains were read from a single sample in a study of blood T cell repertoires in COVID-19. TCRdb keeps only in-frame clones here, not all; method: immunoSEQ multiplex PCR. The sample carries fewer than 300,000 clones, roughly nine tenths recorded once. Input material: peripheral blood. These TCRs come from a man in his forties who had recovered from COVID-19. CDR3s include the opening cysteine and the closing phenylalanine or tryptophan.

j_call v_call cdr3_aa
TRBJ1-1 TRBV27 CASSQGHSNTEAFF
TRBJ2-2 TRBV2 CASTSTSVTGELFF
TRBJ2-7 TRBV19 CASSPRGEDEQYF
TRBJ2-7 TRBV4-2 CASSQEIGAYEQYF
TRBJ2-7 TRBV13 CASSLGRDRESFYEQYF
TRBJ2-1 TRBV29-1 CSVVIAGVGNEQFF
TRBJ2-3 TRBV9 CASSGTGKSTDTQYF
TRBJ2-5 TRBV2 CASSEDRGRETQYF
TRBJ1-2 TRBV19 CASSKPGTGTSYGYTF
TRBJ2-1 TRBV9 CASSVEGTSLPYNEQFF
TRBJ2-2 TRBV5-5 CASSPPSGANTGELFF
TRBJ1-5 TRBV21-1 CASSKDKGAVNQPQHF
TRBJ1-5 TRBV13 CASSHRGDREYSNQPQHF
TRBJ2-2 TRBV7-6 CASSLVGGGPNTGELFF
TRBJ1-4 TRBV4-3 CASRAGVTNEKLFF
TRBJ1-2 TRBV19 CASSIGGSFYGYTF
TRBJ2-6 TRBV7-3 CASSAAGTSSGANVLTF
TRBJ1-6 TRBV5-1 CASSPGRDRRISPLHF
TRBJ2-3 TRBV3-1/TRBV3-2 CASSETWTAITDTQYF
TRBJ2-7 TRBV5-1 CASSLEVTSGRINAF
TRBJ2-1 TRBV5-1 CASSLAMGGRASGEQFF
TRBJ1-1 TRBV4-3 CASSQEVGGHSNTEAFF
TRBJ1-2 TRBV19 CASSPPGQGAFYGYTF
TRBJ2-6 TRBV4-1 CASSQGPGQGISGANVLTF
TRBJ1-4 TRBV5-1 CASSLAGSNEKLFF
TRBJ2-1 TRBV2 CASRRDRGRVLGEQFF
TRBJ1-5 TRBV27 CASSLVSRGQPQHF
TRBJ2-1 TRBV19 CASSIDGVAGAREQFF
TRBJ2-1 TRBV6-5 CASQEGLASEQFF
TRBJ1-1 TRBV5-1 CASSLGGPREAEAFF
TRBJ2-7 TRBV18 CASSGVQGAEEQYF
TRBJ1-3 TRBV9 CASSLPPLDTIYF
TRBJ1-6 TRBV6-2/TRBV6-3 CASSLQRAPLHF
TRBJ2-5 TRBV7-7 CASSPDRGPGETQYF
TRBJ2-3 TRBV5-1 CASRRGASTDTQYF
TRBJ1-6 TRBV6-1 CASSERGVSSPLHF
TRBJ2-7 TRBV9 CASSPLGETLGEQYF
TRBJ2-7 TRBV6-5 CASSQLAGGSYEQYF
TRBJ1-1 TRBV6-5 CASRPAGDYTEAFF
TRBJ1-5 TRBV5-5 CASSLSPGVNQPQHF
TRBJ2-7 TRBV9 CASSPRQDPGAYEQYF
TRBJ2-7 TRBV6-2/TRBV6-3 CASSPPGLQAYEQYF
TRBJ1-3 TRBV6-5 CASSFLRDGSGNTIYF